These 30 T cell receptor beta chains originate from one sample sequenced in a study of T cell responses to AZD1222 COVID-19 vaccine (TCRdb year 2021). Sample time point, as interpreted from the label and publication: baseline before first vaccination. Receptor libraries were prepared by the immunoSEQ multiplex PCR assay. TCRdb obtained this table from immuneACCESS and retained in-frame rearrangements with V and J assigned. These tables miss some clones; where compared with another copy, unresolved V genes account for less than half of the shortfall, and the remainder is unexplained. Here the sample has more than 85,000 clones; 88% occur a single time. About 9.1% of the sample is taken by the ten largest. The material was peripheral blood, obtained on day 0 of AZD1222 vaccination. These receptors were taken from an adult in good health.

The chain links TRBV9 to TRBJ2-7, with D hard to call. The CDR3 length is 14 residues. The germline CDR1 and CDR2 sequences are SGDLS and YYNGEE. Deletions cut 0 bases from V and 7 bases from J, with 14 bases between. The CDR3 DNA reads as TGTGCCAGCAGCGTAGCGGTTAGCTCGGGTGAGCAGTACTTC. Protein: CASSVAVSSGEQYF.

The chain links TRBV10-3 to TRBJ2-3; 13 bases fit TRBD2. The CDR3 length is 18 residues. With 6 bases clipped from V and 1 base from J, the junction kept 10 bases outside the gene matches. Per the germline V gene, CDR1 is ENHRY and CDR2 is SYGVKD. The CDR3 protein is CAIRPGLAGVQGTDTQYF. The CDR3, as DNA: TGTGCCATCAGACCCGGACTAGCGGGAGTACAAGGCACAGATACGCAGTATTTT.

The chain employs TRBV27 and TRBJ1-5; 10 bases are shared with TRBD1. This CDR3 region has 16 residues. With V trimmed by 2 bases and J by 2 bases, 3 bases remained unmatched. Germline CDR1 reads MNHEY; CDR2 reads SMNVEV (reference sequence). The CDR3 nucleotides are TGTGCCAGCAGTTTACGGGGGACAGGGGGCAATCAGCCCCAGCATTTT. As protein: CASSLRGTGGNQPQHF.

The chain carries TRBV6-5 and TRBJ1-4; D remains ambiguous. Germline CDR1 reads MNHEY; CDR2 reads SVGAGI. V was clipped by 7 bases and J by 5 bases, with 14 bases between them. This CDR3 comprises 14 residues. In DNA form, the CDR3 reads TGTGCCAGCATGAAAACGGTGGTGAATGAAAAACTGTTTTTT. Residues: CASMKTVVNEKLFF.

V and J are TRBV28 and TRBJ1-2, with unresolved D. V gave up 6 bases and J gave up 0 bases, with 5 bases separating them. Germline V gene lookup returns CDR1 MDHEN and CDR2 SYDVKM. The CDR3 covers 12 residues. Written as DNA, the CDR3 is TGTGCCAGCAGGTCAGCTAACTATGGCTACACCTTC. This codes for CASRSANYGYTF.

The chain has TRBV2 and TRBJ2-1; D is unresolved. This CDR3 has 11 residues. The V end was cut by 7 bases, the J end by 9 bases, with 10 bases between. The germline gives CDR1 SNHLY, CDR2 FYNNEI. CDR3 in DNA: TGTGCCAGCACTGTGATGGTTGAGCAGTTCTTC. Translated: CASTVMVEQFF.

This chain links TRBV30 with TRBJ2-7; 9 bases are shared with TRBD2. With 5 bases clipped from V and 1 base from J, the junction kept 6 bases outside the gene matches. This CDR3 comprises 14 residues. CDR1 is GTSNPN and CDR2 is SVGIG in the germline V gene (reference sequence). In nucleotides, the CDR3 is TGTGCCTGGGGTAGCGGGAGAGGGTCCTACGAGCAGTACTTC. Protein product: CAWGSGRGSYEQYF.

This clone was detected only a few times. The CDR3 here is CASSYFPGQGAGEQYF. In DNA, the CDR3 is TGTGCCAGCAGTTACTTCCCGGGACAGGGGGCAGGTGAGCAGTACTTC. The chain has TRBV6-2 or TRBV6-3 and TRBJ2-7; 12 bases fit TRBD1. There are 16 residues in the CDR3. The ends lost 1 base at V and 7 bases at J; junction bases unmatched: 8. Germline V CDR1 and CDR2: MNHEY, SVGEGT.

The chain employs TRBV27 and TRBJ2-7; TRBD1 matches at 7 bases. Unmatched junction bases numbered 9, after V lost 1 base and J lost 6 bases. This CDR3 has 15 amino acids. CDR1 and CDR2 (germline): MNHEY, SMNVEV (reference sequence). The CDR3 region has the DNA TGTGCCAGCAGTTTATACGTTGAGGGGGCAGGCGAGCAGTACTTC. Encoded protein: CASSLYVEGAGEQYF.

V is TRBV9 and J is TRBJ2-1; D is undetermined. Trimming shortened V by 2 bases and J by 0 bases, and 6 bases separated the two germline ends. The CDR3 contains 14 residues. Germline CDR1 is SGDLS and CDR2 is YYNGEE. The CDR3 sequence is CASSVASSYNEQFF. The CDR3 DNA follows: TGTGCCAGCAGCGTGGCTAGCTCCTACAATGAGCAGTTCTTC.

The chain carries TRBV11-3 and TRBJ2-1, with 10 positions matching TRBD2. J gave up 4 bases and V 1 base, and 10 bases lay outside the gene matches. The length of the CDR3 is 18 residues. Germline assignment: CDR1 SGHNT and CDR2 YENEEA. The chain's CDR3 is CASSLVASAGGNYNEQFF. The CDR3 coding sequence is TGTGCCAGCAGCTTAGTGGCGTCAGCGGGAGGGAATTACAATGAGCAGTTCTTC.

This sequence joins TRBV19 and TRBJ2-1; 7 bases map to TRBD1. Germline values: CDR1 LNHDA, CDR2 SQIVND (reference sequence). The CDR3 has 15 amino acids. V gave up 7 bases and J gave up 0 bases; unmatched junction bases: 6. CDR3 residues: CASNQGELSYNEQFF. In DNA, the CDR3 is TGTGCCAGTAACCAGGGGGAGCTCTCCTACAATGAGCAGTTCTTC.

The rearrangement links TRBV14 to TRBJ1-1; D remains unclear. CDR3 size: 14 residues. The germline V and J ends were trimmed by 4 bases and 1 base, with 10 bases remaining between them. CDR1 is SGHDN and CDR2 is FVKESK in the germline V gene. CDR3: CASSPSVWNTEAFF. CDR3 sequence (DNA): TGTGCCAGCAGCCCAAGCGTGTGGAACACTGAAGCTTTCTTT.

This sequence joins TRBV5-1 and TRBJ2-7; D call uncertain. The CDR3 contains 14 residues. Per the germline V gene, CDR1 is SGHRS and CDR2 is YFSETQ. The V end was cut by 2 bases, the J end by 3 bases, with 12 bases between. The DNA for the CDR3 is TGCGCCAGCAGCTTAGGGTATAAGGGCTACGAGCAGTACTTC. Translation: CASSLGYKGYEQYF.

The gene calls are TRBV19 and TRBJ2-2; 8 bases map to TRBD1. Trimming took 5 bases from V and 2 from J; bases not matched to a gene: 4. Germline values: CDR1 LNHDA, CDR2 SQIVND (reference sequence). The CDR3 spans 15 residues. Here the CDR3 reads CASSQTGGNTGELFF. CDR3 DNA sequence: TGTGCCAGTAGTCAAACAGGGGGAAACACCGGGGAGCTGTTTTTT.

The chain is built from TRBV5-1 and TRBJ2-7; possibly TRBD2 for D (7 bases). Germline V gives CDR1 SGHRS, CDR2 YFSETQ. The ends were cut back, 0 bases at V and 6 bases at J, with 13 bases in the middle. This CDR3 is 14 amino acids long. The CDR3 DNA sequence: TGCGCCAGCAGCTTGGCGGGGGGCCCCTCCGAGCAGTACTTC. Protein: CASSLAGGPSEQYF.

The chain is built from TRBV5-1 and TRBJ2-1; 11 nucleotides align to TRBD2. Germline-derived CDR1 and CDR2 are SGHRS and YFSETQ. Unmatched junction bases numbered 5, after V lost 5 bases and J lost 4 bases. The CDR3 sequence is 15 residues long. The CDR3 DNA reads as TGCGCCAGCAGTCCCACTAGCGGGAGTTACAATGAGCAGTTCTTC. Encoded protein: CASSPTSGSYNEQFF. Looking up the rest from reference TRBV5-1 and TRBJ2-1 gives the full variable domain: KAGVTQTPRYLIKTRGQQVTLSCSPISGHRSVSWYQQTPGQGLQFLFEYFSETQRNKGNFPGRFSGRQFSNSRSEMNVSTLELGDSALYLCASSPTSGSYNEQFFGPGTRLTVL.

The V gene is TRBV9, the J gene TRBJ1-6; 7 bases match TRBD1. This CDR3 has 17 amino acids. Germline V gives CDR1 SGDLS, CDR2 YYNGEE. The J segment lost 10 bases and the V segment lost 4 bases, leaving 17 bases of the junction unmatched. As DNA, the CDR3 is TGTGCCAGCAGCCCTCGAGGACAGGCCGATTCGAACTCACCCCTCCACTTT. Translation: CASSPRGQADSNSPLHF.

The chain is built from TRBV7-3 and TRBJ1-6; D might be TRBD1 (5 bases). The CDR3 is 15 residues long. Germline V lookup: CDR1 SGHTA, CDR2 FQGTGA. Trimming removed 5 bases at V and 6 bases at J, with 14 bases between. The CDR3 loop reads CASSLLGAGNSPLHF. The CDR3 coding sequence is TGTGCCAGCAGCCTCCTTGGGGCTGGTAATTCACCCCTCCACTTT.

The chain uses TRBV2 and TRBJ1-5, with 7 bases lining up with TRBD1. Germline V gene lookup returns CDR1 SNHLY and CDR2 FYNNEI. The CDR3 covers 15 residues. Trimming took 3 bases from V and 7 from J; bases not matched to a gene: 9. The CDR3: CASSEEGGGRQPQHF. In DNA form, the CDR3 reads TGTGCCAGCAGTGAGGAGGGAGGGGGCCGCCAGCCCCAGCATTTT.

The chain combines TRBV28 with TRBJ2-2; 9 bases fit TRBD1. V trimming: 6 bases; J trimming: 5 bases; junction bases outside the gene matches: 7. The CDR3 length is 15 residues. In germline, CDR1 is MDHEN, CDR2 SYDVKM. The CDR3 DNA is TGTGCCAGCAGCCCGGGACAGGGCCCGACCGGGGAGCTGTTTTTT. Translated, it gives CASSPGQGPTGELFF.

The V call is TRBV7-9, the J call TRBJ2-4, with unresolved D. V lost 6 bases and J 6 bases, leaving 12 bases between the germline ends. This CDR3 spans 13 amino acids. Germline CDR1 reads SEHNR; CDR2 reads FQNEAQ (reference sequence). CDR3 bases: TGTGCCAGCAGACGACCGGACGGAAACATTCAGTACTTC. It codes for CASRRPDGNIQYF.

This chain links TRBV14 with TRBJ2-1; D call uncertain. The V end was cut by 1 base, the J end by 7 bases, with 8 bases between. This CDR3 comprises 13 residues. Germline CDR1 and CDR2: SGHDN and FVKESK. CDR3 DNA: TGTGCCAGCAGCCAAGGCGCGTGGAATGAGCAGTTCTTC. This sequence encodes CASSQGAWNEQFF.

This sequence joins TRBV4-3 and TRBJ2-1, with D possibly being TRBD1 (7 bases). This CDR3 comprises 17 residues. V was cut by 0 bases and J by 6 bases, with 18 bases left in between. Germline CDR1 reads LGHNA; CDR2 reads YSLEER. CDR3 region: CASSQDGAGRQGNEQFF. For the CDR3, the DNA is TGCGCCAGCAGCCAAGATGGGGCGGGACGACAGGGCAATGAGCAGTTCTTC.

The rearrangement uses TRBV18 and TRBJ2-1; D remains unclear. The CDR3 covers 14 residues. Germline values: CDR1 KGHSH, CDR2 LQKENI. The V end was cut by 0 bases, the J end by 4 bases, with 7 bases between. CDR3 DNA: TGTGCCAGCTCACCACCTGGAATTTACAATGAGCAGTTCTTC. Its protein product is CASSPPGIYNEQFF. The full variable domain, in which reference TRBV18 and TRBJ2-1 provide the parts outside the CDR3, is NAGVMQNPRHLVRRRGQEARLRCSPMKGHSHVYWYRQLPEEGLKFMVYLQKENIIDESGMPKERFSAEFPKEGPSILRIQQVVRGDSAAYFCASSPPGIYNEQFFGPGTRLTVL.

The rearrangement joins TRBV7-9 to TRBJ2-1, with 8 bases fitting TRBD2. Germline V gene data show CDR1 as SEHNR and CDR2 as FQNEAQ (reference sequence). There are 15 residues in the CDR3. Losses at the gene ends were 3 bases for V and 4 bases for J; bases not matched to a gene: 5. CDR3 coding DNA: TGTGCCAGCAGCTTCGCGACTAGCGTATACAATGAGCAGTTCTTC. Translating it yields CASSFATSVYNEQFF.

The chain carries TRBV14 and TRBJ1-5; 7 bases match TRBD1. V was clipped by 3 bases and J by 0 bases; unmatched bases: 5. The CDR3 covers 16 residues. CDR1 and CDR2 (germline): SGHDN, FVKESK. CDR3 in amino acids: CASSHRQGYSNQPQHF. The CDR3 coding sequence is TGTGCCAGCAGCCACCGACAGGGTTATAGCAATCAGCCCCAGCATTTT.

This rearrangement joins TRBV7-2 to TRBJ1-3; possible D gene TRBD1, 5 bases. Germline CDR1 and CDR2: SGHTA and FQGNSA. The CDR3 consists of 16 residues. Between the trimmed V and J ends, which lost 2 bases and 0 bases, there was a span of 11 bases. The CDR3, as DNA: TGTGCCAGCAGCTTACAGGGCCTGAGCTCTGGAAACACCATATATTTT. Translation: CASSLQGLSSGNTIYF.

The rearrangement joins TRBV6-5 to TRBJ1-6; D is perhaps TRBD1 (5 bases). Trimming took off 7 bases at V and 10 bases at J, with 11 bases between the two ends. Germline V gene lookup returns CDR1 MNHEY and CDR2 SVGAGI. The CDR3 totals 12 residues. The DNA of the CDR3 is TGTGCCAGCACAGGGAGAGGATCACCCCTCCACTTT. It yields the protein CASTGRGSPLHF.

The rearrangement uses TRBV9 and TRBJ2-5, with unresolved D. The CDR3 runs 13 residues. Germline V gene data show CDR1 as SGDLS and CDR2 as YYNGEE. V was shortened by 3 bases and J by 3 bases, with 9 bases between the two germline ends. The CDR3 loop reads CASSATVKETQYF. CDR3 sequence (DNA): TGTGCCAGCAGCGCCACAGTTAAAGAGACCCAGTACTTC.